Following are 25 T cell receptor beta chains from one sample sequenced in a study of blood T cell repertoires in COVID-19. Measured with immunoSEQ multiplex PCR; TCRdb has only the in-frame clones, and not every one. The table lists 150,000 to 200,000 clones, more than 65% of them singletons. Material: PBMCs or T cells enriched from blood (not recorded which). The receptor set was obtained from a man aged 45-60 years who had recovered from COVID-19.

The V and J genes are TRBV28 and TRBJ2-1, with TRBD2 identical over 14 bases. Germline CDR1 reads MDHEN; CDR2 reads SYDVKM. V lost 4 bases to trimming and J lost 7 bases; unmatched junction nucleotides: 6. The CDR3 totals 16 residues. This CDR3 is CASSSTSGGAWNEQFF. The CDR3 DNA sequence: TGTGCCAGCAGTTCGACTAGCGGGGGGGCCTGGAATGAGCAGTTCTTC.

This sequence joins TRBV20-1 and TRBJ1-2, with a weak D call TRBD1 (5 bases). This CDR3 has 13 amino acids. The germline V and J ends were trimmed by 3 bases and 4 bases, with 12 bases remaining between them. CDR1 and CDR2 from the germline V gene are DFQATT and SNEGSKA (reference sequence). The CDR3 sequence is CSASRGVTYGYTF. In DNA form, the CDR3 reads TGCAGTGCTAGTCGGGGGGTGACCTATGGCTACACCTTC.

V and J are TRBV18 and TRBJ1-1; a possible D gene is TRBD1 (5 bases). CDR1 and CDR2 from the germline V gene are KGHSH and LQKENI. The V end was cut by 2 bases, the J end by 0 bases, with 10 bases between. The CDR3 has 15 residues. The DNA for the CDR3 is TGTGCCAGCTCACCATGGGGAGGGGTGAACACTGAAGCTTTCTTT. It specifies CASSPWGGVNTEAFF.

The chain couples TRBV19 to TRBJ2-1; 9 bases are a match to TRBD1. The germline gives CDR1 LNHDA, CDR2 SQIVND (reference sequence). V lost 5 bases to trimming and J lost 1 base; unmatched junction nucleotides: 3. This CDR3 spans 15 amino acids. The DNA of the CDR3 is TGTGCCAGTAGTCCACAGGGGGCATCCTACAATGAGCAGTTCTTC. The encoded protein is CASSPQGASYNEQFF. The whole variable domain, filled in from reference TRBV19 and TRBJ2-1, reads DGGITQSPKYLFRKEGQNVTLSCEQNLNHDAMYWYRQDPGQGLRLIYYSQIVNDFQKGDIAEGYSVSREKKESFPLTVTSAQKNPTAFYLCASSPQGASYNEQFFGPGTRLTVL.

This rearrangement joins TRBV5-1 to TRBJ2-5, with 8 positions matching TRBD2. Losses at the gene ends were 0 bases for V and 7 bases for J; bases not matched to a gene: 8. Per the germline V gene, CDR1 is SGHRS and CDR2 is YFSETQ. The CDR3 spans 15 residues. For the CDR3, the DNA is TGCGCCAGCAGCTTGGACGGGGGGGGCTCTGGGACCCAGTACTTC. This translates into CASSLDGGGSGTQYF.

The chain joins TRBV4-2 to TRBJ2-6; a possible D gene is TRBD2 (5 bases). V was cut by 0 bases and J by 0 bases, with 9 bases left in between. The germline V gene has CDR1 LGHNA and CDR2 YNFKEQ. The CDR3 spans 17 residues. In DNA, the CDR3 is TGTGCCAGCAGCCAAGATGCCGGAGGCTCTGGGGCCAACGTCCTGACTTTC. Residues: CASSQDAGGSGANVLTF.

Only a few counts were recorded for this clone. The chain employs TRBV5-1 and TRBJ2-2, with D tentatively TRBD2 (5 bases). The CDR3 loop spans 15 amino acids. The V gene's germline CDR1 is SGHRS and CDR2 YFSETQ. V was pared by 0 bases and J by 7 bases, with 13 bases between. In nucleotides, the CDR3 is TGCGCCAGCAGCTTGGCCCTGGCTAGCAGCGGGGAGCTGTTTTTT. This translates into CASSLALASSGELFF. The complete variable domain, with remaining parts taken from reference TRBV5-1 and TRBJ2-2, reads KAGVTQTPRYLIKTRGQQVTLSCSPISGHRSVSWYQQTPGQGLQFLFEYFSETQRNKGNFPGRFSGRQFSNSRSEMNVSTLELGDSALYLCASSLALASSGELFFGEGSRLTVL.

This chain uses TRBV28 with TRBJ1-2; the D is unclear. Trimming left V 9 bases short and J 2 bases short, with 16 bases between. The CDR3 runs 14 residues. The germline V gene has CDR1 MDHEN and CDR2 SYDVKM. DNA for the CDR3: TGTGCCAGGCCGGTCGGGAGGGCCAACTATGGCTACACCTTC. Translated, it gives CARPVGRANYGYTF.

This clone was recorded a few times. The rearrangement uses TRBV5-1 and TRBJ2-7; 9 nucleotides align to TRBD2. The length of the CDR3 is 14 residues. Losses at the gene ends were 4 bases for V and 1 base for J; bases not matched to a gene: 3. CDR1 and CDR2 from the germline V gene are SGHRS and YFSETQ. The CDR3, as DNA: TGCGCCAGCAGCCCGAGCGGGGGGTCCTACGAGCAGTACTTC. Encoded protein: CASSPSGGSYEQYF.

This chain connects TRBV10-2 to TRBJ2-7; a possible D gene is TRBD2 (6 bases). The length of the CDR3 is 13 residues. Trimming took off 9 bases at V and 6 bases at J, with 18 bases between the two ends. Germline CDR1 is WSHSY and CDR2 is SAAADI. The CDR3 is CASSPGGSSEQYF. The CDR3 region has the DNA TGCGCCAGTTCCCCCGGGGGTAGCAGCGAGCAGTACTTC.

The DNA for the CDR3 is TGTGCCAGCAGCTTAGCGGGACAGCCACTCTATGGCTACACCTTC. Translated, it gives CASSLAGQPLYGYTF. The chain links TRBV7-2 to TRBJ1-2; 7 positions match TRBD1. This CDR3 comprises 15 residues. The ends lost 0 bases at V and 4 bases at J; junction bases unmatched: 5. Germline V gene sequence: CDR1 SGHTA, CDR2 FQGNSA.

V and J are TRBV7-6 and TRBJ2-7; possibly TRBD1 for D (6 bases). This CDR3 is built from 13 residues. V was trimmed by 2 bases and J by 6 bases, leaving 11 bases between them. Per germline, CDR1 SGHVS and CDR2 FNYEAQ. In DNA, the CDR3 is TGTGCCAGCAGCTTAAACAGGGTTCGCGAGCAGTACTTC. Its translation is CASSLNRVREQYF.

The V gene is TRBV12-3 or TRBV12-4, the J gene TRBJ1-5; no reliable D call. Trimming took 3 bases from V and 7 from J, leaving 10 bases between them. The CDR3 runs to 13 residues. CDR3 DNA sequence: TGTGCCAGCAGTTTGGGCCAACGGCAGCCCCAGCATTTT. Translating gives CASSLGQRQPQHF.

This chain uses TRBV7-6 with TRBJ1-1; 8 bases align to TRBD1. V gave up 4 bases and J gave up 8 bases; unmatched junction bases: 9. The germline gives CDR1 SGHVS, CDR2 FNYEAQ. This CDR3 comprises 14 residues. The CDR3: CASSSTPGQGEAFF. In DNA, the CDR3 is TGTGCCAGCAGCTCGACGCCCGGACAGGGCGAAGCTTTCTTT.

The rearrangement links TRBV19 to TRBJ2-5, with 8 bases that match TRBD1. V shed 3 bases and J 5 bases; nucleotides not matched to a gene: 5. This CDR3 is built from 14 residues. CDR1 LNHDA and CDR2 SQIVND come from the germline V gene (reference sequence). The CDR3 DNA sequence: TGTGCCAGTAGTATGCAGGGGGCAGGGGAGACCCAGTACTTC. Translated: CASSMQGAGETQYF. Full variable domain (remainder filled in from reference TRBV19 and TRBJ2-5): DGGITQSPKYLFRKEGQNVTLSCEQNLNHDAMYWYRQDPGQGLRLIYYSQIVNDFQKGDIAEGYSVSREKKESFPLTVTSAQKNPTAFYLCASSMQGAGETQYFGPGTRLLVL.

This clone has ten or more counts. The DNA of the CDR3 is TGTGCCAGCAGTTTAAGACTAGCGCCCCAGTATGAGCAGTTCTTC. Translation gives CASSLRLAPQYEQFF. This chain joins TRBV27 and TRBJ2-1; 8 bases line up with TRBD2. J lost 8 bases, V lost 2 bases, and 8 bases had no gene match. Germline CDR1 and CDR2: MNHEY and SMNVEV (reference sequence). This CDR3 is 15 amino acids long.

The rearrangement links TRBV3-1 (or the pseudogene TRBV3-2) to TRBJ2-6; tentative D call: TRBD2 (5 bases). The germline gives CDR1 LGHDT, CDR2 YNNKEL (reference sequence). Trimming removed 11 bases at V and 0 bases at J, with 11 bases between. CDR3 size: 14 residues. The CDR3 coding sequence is TGTGCCGCCGGTGAGGGCTCTGGGGCCAACGTCCTGACTTTC. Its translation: CAAGEGSGANVLTF.

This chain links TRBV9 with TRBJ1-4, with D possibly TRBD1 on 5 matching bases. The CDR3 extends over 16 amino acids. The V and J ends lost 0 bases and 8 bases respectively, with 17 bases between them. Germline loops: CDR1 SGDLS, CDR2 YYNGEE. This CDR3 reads CASSVAGGSVDEKLFF. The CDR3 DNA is TGTGCCAGCAGCGTAGCTGGGGGGAGCGTAGACGAAAAACTGTTTTTT.

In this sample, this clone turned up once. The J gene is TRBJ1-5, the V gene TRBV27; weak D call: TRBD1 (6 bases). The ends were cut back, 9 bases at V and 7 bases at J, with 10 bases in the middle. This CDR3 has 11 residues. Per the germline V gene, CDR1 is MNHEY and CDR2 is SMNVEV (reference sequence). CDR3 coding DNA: TGTGCCAGTAAGGGGGAACAGCCCCAGCATTTT. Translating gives CASKGEQPQHF.

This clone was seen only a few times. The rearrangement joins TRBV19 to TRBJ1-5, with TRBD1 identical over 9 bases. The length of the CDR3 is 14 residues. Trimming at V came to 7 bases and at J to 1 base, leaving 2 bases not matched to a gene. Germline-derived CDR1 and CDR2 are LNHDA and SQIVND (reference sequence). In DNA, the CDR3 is TGTGCCAGTACCGGGACAGGGAGCAATCAGCCCCAGCATTTT. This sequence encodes CASTGTGSNQPQHF.

The CDR3 DNA reads as TGCGCCAGCAGCTTGGGGCAGGGGCTCGAGCAGTACTTC. It yields the protein CASSLGQGLEQYF. The rearrangement links TRBV5-1 to TRBJ2-7, with D perhaps matching TRBD1 (6 bases). In germline, CDR1 is SGHRS, CDR2 YFSETQ. The CDR3 extends over 13 amino acids. Trimming took 0 bases from V and 6 from J, leaving 10 bases between them.

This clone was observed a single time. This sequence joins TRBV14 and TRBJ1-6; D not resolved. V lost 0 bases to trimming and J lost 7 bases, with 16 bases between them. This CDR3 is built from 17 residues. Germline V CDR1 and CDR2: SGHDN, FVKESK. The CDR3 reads CASSQDPGGVGNSPLHF. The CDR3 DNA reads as TGTGCCAGCAGCCAAGATCCCGGCGGGGTAGGGAATTCACCCCTCCACTTT.

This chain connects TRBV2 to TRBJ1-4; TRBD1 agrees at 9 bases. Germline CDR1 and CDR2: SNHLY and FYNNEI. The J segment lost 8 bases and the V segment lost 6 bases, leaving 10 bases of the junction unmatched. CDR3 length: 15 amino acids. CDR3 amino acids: CASSTPRGQGEKLFF. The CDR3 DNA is TGTGCCAGCAGCACCCCTCGGGGACAGGGAGAAAAACTGTTTTTT.

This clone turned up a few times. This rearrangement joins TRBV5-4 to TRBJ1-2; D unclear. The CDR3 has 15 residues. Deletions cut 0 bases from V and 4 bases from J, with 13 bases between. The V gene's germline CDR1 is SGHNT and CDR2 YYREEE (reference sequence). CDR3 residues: CASSLESYSGYGYTF. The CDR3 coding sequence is TGTGCCAGCAGCTTGGAAAGCTACTCAGGCTATGGCTACACCTTC.

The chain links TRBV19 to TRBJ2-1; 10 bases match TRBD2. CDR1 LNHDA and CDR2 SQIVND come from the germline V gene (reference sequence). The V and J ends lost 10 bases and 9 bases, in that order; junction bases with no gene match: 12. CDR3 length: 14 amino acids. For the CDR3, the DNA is TGTGCCACCAAAGGGTCAGCGGGGGGGACTGAGCAGTTCTTC. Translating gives CATKGSAGGTEQFF.